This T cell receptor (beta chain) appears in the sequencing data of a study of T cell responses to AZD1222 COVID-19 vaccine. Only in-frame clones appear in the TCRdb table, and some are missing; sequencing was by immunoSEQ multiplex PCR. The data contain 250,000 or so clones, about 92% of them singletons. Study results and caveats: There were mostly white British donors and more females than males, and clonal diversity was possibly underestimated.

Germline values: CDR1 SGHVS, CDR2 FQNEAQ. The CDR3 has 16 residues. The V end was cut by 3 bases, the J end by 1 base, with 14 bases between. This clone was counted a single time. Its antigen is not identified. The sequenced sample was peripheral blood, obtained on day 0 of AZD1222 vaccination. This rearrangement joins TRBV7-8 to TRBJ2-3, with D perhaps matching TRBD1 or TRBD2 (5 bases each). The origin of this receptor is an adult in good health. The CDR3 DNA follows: TGTGCCAGCAGCTTTCAGGGAGTCGGAGGCACAGATACGCAGTATTTT. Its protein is CASSFQGVGGTDTQYF.